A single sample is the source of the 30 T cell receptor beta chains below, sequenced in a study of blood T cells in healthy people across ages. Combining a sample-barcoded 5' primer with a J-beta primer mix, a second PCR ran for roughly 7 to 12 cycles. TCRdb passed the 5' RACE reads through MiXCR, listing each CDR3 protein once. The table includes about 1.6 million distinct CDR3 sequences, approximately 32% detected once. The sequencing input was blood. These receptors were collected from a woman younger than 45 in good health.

As DNA, the CDR3 is TGTGCCAGCACCACCACCTTAGTCTCCGGTAATAATTCACCCCTCCACTTT. This sequence encodes CASTTTLVSGNNSPLHF. The V and J genes are TRBV7-3 and TRBJ1-6; D is undetermined. CDR1 and CDR2 from the germline V gene are SGHTA and FQGTGA. The CDR3 has 17 residues. Trimming shortened V by 7 bases and J by 5 bases, and 21 bases separated the two germline ends.

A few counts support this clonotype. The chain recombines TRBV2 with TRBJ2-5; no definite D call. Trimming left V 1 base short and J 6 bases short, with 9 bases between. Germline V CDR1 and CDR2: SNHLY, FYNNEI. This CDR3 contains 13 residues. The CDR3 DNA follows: TGTGCCAGCAGTGAAGGACATGCCCAGACCCAGTACTTC. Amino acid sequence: CASSEGHAQTQYF.

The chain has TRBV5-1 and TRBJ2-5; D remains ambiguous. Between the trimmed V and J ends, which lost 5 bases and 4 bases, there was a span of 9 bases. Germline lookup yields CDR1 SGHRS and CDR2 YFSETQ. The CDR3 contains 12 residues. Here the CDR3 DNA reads TGCGCCAGCAGGTCGTGGGGAGAGACCCAGTACTTC. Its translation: CASRSWGETQYF.

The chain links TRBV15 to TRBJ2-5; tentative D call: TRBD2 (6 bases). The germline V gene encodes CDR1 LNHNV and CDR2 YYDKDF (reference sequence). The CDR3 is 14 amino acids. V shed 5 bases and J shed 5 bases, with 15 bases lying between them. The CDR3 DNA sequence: TGTGCCACCAGCTTGGGGGGAATGAGGGAGACCCAGTACTTC. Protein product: CATSLGGMRETQYF.

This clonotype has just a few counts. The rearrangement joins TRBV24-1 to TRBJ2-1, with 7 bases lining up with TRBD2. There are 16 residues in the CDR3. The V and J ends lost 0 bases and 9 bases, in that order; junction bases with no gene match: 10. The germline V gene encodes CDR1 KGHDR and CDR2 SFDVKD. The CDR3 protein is CATSDLPGGNPPEQFF. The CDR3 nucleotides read TGTGCCACCAGTGATTTGCCGGGAGGTAACCCTCCTGAGCAGTTCTTC.

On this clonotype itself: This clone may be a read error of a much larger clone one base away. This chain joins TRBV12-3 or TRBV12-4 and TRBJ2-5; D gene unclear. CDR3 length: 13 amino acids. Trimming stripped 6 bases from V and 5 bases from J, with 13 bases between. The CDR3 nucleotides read TGTGCCAGCAGCGACACCCCTGGGGAGACCCAGTACTTC. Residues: CASSDTPGETQYF.

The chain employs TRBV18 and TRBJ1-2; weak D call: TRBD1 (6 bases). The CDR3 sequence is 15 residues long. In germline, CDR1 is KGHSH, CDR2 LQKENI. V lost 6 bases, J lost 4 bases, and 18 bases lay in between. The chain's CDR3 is CASSPIQGIGYGYTF. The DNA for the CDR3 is TGTGCCAGCTCGCCAATTCAGGGGATAGGCTATGGCTACACCTTC. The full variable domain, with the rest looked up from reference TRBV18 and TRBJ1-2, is NAGVMQNPRHLVRRRGQEARLRCSPMKGHSHVYWYRQLPEEGLKFMVYLQKENIIDESGMPKERFSAEFPKEGPSILRIQQVVRGDSAAYFCASSPIQGIGYGYTFGSGTRLTVV.

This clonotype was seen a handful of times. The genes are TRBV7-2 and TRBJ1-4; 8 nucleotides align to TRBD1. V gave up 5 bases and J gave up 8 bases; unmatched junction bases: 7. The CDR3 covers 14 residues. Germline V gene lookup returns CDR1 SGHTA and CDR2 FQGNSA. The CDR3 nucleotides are TGTGCCAGCAGCGTAACTGGACAGGGAGAAAAACTGTTTTTT. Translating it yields CASSVTGQGEKLFF.

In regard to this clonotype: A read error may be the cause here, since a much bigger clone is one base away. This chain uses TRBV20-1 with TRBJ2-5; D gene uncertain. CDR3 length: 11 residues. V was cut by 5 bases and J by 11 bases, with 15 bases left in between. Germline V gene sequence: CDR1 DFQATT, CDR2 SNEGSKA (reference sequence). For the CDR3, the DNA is TGCAGTGCTGGTACGCACAATGAGCAGTACTTC. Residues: CSAGTHNEQYF.

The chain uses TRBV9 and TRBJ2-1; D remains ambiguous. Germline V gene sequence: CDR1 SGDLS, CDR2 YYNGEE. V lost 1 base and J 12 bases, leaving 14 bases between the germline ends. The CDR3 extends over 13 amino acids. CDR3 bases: TGTGCCAGCAGCGTAACAGCCTCCATGACGCAGTTCTTC. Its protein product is CASSVTASMTQFF.

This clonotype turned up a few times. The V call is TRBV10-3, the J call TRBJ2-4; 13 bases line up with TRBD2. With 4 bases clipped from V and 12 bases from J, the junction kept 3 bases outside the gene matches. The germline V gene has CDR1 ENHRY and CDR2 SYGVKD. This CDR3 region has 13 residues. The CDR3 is CAISGGTSGNQYF. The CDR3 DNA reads TGTGCCATCAGTGGGGGGACTAGCGGGAATCAGTACTTC.

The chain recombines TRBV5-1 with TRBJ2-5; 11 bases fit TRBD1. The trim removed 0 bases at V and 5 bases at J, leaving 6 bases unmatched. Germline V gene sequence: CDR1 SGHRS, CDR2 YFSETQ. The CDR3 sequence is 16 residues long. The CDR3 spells CASSLAGTGGFETQYF. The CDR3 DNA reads TGCGCCAGCAGCTTGGCCGGGACAGGGGGTTTCGAGACCCAGTACTTC.

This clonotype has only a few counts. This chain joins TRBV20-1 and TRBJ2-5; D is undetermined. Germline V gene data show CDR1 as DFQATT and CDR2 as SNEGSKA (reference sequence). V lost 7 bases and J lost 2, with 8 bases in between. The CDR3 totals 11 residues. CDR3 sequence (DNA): TGCAGTGGGGTGACTCAAGAGACCCAGTACTTC. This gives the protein CSGVTQETQYF.

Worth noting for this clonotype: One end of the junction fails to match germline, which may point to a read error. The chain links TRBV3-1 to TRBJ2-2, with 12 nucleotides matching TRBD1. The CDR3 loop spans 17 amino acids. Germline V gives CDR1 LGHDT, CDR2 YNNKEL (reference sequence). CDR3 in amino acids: CASGQIPGQGATGELFF. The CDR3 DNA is TGTGCCAGCGGCCAAATTCCGGGACAGGGGGCGACCGGGGAGCTGTTTTTT.

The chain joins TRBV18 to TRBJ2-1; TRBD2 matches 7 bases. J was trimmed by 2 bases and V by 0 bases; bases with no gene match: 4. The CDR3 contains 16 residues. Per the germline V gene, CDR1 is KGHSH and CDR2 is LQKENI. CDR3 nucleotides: TGTGCCAGCTCACCACCCGGCGGGGGAACCTACAATGAGCAGTTCTTC. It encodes CASSPPGGGTYNEQFF.

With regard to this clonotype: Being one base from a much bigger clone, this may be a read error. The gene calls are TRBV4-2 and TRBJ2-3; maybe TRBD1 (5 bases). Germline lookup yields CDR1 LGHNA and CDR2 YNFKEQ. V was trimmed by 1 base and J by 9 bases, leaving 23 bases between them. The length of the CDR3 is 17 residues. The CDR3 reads CASSQAVVGPRQWTQYF. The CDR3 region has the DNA TGTGCCAGCAGCCAAGCTGTGGTCGGGCCCAGACAGTGGACGCAGTATTTT.

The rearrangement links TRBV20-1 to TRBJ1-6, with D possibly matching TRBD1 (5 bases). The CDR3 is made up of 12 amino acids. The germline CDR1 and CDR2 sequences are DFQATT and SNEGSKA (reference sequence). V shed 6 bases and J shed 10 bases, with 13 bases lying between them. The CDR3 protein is CSAPMGGSPLHF. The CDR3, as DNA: TGCAGTGCCCCTATGGGGGGGTCACCCCTCCACTTT.

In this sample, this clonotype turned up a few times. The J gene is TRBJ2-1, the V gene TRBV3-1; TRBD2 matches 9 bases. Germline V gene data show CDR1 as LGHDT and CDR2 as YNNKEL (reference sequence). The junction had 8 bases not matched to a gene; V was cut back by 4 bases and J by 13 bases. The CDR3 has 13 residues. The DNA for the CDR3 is TGTGCCAGCAGCCTGGCACTGGGACTAGCCCAGTTCTTC. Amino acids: CASSLALGLAQFF.

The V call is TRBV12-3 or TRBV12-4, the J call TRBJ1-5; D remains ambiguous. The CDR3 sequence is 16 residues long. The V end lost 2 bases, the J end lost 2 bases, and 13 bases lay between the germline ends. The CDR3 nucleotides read TGTGCCAGCAGTTTAATTGACACATTCGGCAATCAGCCCCAGCATTTT. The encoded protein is CASSLIDTFGNQPQHF.

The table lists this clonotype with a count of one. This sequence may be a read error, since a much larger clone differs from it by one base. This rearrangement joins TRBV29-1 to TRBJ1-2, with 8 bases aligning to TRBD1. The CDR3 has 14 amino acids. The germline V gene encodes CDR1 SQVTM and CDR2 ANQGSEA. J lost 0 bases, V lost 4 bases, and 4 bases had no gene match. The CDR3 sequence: CSVGTGQANYGYTF. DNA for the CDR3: TGCAGCGTTGGGACAGGGCAAGCTAACTATGGCTACACCTTC.

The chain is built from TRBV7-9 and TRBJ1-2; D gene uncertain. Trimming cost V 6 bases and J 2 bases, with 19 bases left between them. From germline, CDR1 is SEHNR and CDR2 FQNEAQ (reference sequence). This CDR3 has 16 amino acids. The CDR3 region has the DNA TGTGCCAGCAGGAAACGACTGACACGAGGGAACTATGGCTACACCTTC. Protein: CASRKRLTRGNYGYTF.

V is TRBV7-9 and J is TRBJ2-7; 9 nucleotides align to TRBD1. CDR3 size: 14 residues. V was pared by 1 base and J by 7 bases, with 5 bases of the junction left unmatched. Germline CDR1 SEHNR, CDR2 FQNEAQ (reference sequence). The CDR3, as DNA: TGTGCCAGCAGCTTAGGGGGACAGGGCTGGGAGCAGTACTTC. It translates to CASSLGGQGWEQYF.

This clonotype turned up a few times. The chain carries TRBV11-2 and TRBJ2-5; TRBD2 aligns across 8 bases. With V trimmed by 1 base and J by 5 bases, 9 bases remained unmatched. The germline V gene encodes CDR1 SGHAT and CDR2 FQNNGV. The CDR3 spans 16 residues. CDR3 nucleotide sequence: TGTGCCAGCAGCTTAGCAGTGACTAGCGCGGGCGAGACCCAGTACTTC. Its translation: CASSLAVTSAGETQYF.

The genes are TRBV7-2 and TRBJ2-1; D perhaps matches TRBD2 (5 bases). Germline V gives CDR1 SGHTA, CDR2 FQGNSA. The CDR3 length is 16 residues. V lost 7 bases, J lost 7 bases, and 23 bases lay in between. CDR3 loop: CASILPKGGRWNEQFF. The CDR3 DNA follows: TGTGCCAGCATCCTCCCAAAGGGTGGGAGATGGAATGAGCAGTTCTTC.

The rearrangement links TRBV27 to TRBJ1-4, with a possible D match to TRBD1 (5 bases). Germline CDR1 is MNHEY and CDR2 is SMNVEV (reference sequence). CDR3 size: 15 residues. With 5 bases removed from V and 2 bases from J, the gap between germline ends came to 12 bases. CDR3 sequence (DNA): TGTGCCAGCAGTGGCTACAGGTCCACTAATGAAAAACTGTTTTTT. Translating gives CASSGYRSTNEKLFF.

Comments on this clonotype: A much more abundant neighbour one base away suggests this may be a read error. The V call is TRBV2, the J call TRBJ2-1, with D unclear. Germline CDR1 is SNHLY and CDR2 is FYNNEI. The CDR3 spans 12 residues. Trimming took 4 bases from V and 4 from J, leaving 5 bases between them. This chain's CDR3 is CASSGRYNEQFF. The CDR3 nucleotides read TGTGCCAGCAGTGGACGATACAATGAGCAGTTCTTC.

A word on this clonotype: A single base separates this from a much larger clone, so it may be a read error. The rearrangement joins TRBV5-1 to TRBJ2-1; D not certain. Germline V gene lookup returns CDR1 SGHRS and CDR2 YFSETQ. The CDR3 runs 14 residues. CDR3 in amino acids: CASSPVSSYDEQFF. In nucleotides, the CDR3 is TGCGCCAGCAGCCCCGTTAGCTCCTACGATGAGCAGTTCTTC.

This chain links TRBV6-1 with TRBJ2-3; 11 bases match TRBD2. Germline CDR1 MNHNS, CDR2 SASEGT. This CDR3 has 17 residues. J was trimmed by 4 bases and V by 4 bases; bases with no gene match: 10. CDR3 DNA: TGTGCCAGCAGTGCCCCCGGACTAGCGGGTGTCGCAGATACGCAGTATTTT. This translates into CASSAPGLAGVADTQYF.

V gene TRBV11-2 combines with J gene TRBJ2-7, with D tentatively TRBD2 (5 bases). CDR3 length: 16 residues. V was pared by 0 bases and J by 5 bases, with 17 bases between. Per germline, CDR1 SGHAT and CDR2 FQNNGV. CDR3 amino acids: CASSLDHEGLLNEQYF. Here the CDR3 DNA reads TGTGCCAGCAGCTTAGATCATGAGGGCTTGTTGAACGAGCAGTACTTC.

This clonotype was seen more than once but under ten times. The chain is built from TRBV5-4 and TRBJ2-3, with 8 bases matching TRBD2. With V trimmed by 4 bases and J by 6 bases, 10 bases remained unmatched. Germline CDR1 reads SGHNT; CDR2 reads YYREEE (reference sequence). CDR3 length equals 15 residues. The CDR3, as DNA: TGTGCCAGCAGCCCGGGGGGGGCGCACCACGATACGCAGTATTTT. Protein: CASSPGGAHHDTQYF.